These 5 T cell receptor beta chains were sequenced from one sample in a study of a mutant IDH1 vaccine in newly diagnosed glioma. Assay used: immunoSEQ multiplex PCR; TCRdb lists only in-frame clones, some missing. Of 45,000 to 60,000 clones listed, roughly 90% are singletons. Sample time point: week 11, during vaccination. Topical imiquimod was applied with each vaccine dose, which held 300 ug of mutant IDH1 20-mer peptide. Antigens of these TCRs are unknown. The sequences come from PBMCs, collected from a glioma patient whose treatment included an IDH1 peptide vaccine. The receptors come from a man aged 50 or older with glioma.

This chain connects TRBV2 to TRBJ2-2, with 7 bases aligning to TRBD2. With 8 bases clipped from V and 0 bases from J, the junction kept 9 bases outside the gene matches. This CDR3 has 16 amino acids. Germline lookup yields CDR1 SNHLY and CDR2 FYNNEI. The CDR3 sequence is CASPSGVSPNTGELFF. CDR3 nucleotides: TGTGCCAGCCCTAGCGGTGTTAGCCCGAACACCGGGGAGCTGTTTTTT.

The CDR3 DNA reads as TGTGCCTGGAGTGTAGGATGGACCTACGAGCAGTACTTC. It is translated as CAWSVGWTYEQYF. This sequence joins TRBV30 and TRBJ2-7; D remains ambiguous. In germline, CDR1 is GTSNPN, CDR2 SVGIG (reference sequence). V was trimmed by 0 bases and J by 2 bases, leaving 8 bases between them. The length of the CDR3 is 13 residues.

V and J are TRBV27 and TRBJ1-1; 8 nucleotides line up with TRBD1. The J segment lost 1 base and the V segment lost 5 bases, leaving 9 bases of the junction unmatched. The CDR3 loop spans 16 amino acids. CDR1 MNHEY and CDR2 SMNVEV come from the germline V gene (reference sequence). The CDR3 loop is CASSARGPVSNTEAFF. The CDR3 region has the DNA TGTGCCAGCAGTGCCAGGGGGCCAGTATCGAACACTGAAGCTTTCTTT.

V and J are TRBV19 and TRBJ2-2; 9 bases match TRBD2. This CDR3 contains 15 residues. J lost 5 bases, V lost 4 bases, and 5 bases had no gene match. CDR1 is LNHDA, CDR2 SQIVND, per germline (reference sequence). The CDR3: CASSNAGGPTGELFF. The DNA of the CDR3 is TGTGCCAGTAGTAATGCGGGAGGGCCAACCGGGGAGCTGTTTTTT.

The chain recombines TRBV6-5 with TRBJ2-2; 7 bases match TRBD2. The CDR3 runs 15 residues. Germline V gene sequence: CDR1 MNHEY, CDR2 SVGAGI. J gave up 0 bases and V 7 bases, and 5 bases lay outside the gene matches. The CDR3 protein is CASMAGTTNTGELFF. The CDR3 DNA is TGTGCCAGCATGGCCGGGACTACGAACACCGGGGAGCTGTTTTTT.